The 22 T cell receptor beta chains presented below share a single source sample, sequenced in a study of CD8 T cell repertoires and HIV-1 epitope variants. Profiling relied on immunoSEQ multiplex PCR, and the TCRdb table lists in-frame clones only, not all of them. The repertoire holds over 90,000 clones, with 60% to 80% as singletons. Input material: uncultured baseline CD8+ T cells from peripheral blood mononuclear cells (PBMCs). Source of these receptors: a male donor with HIV.

The J gene is TRBJ1-6, the V gene TRBV27; the D gene is possibly TRBD1 (6 bases). Per germline, CDR1 MNHEY and CDR2 SMNVEV (reference sequence). Trimming stripped 5 bases from V and 0 bases from J, with 17 bases between. CDR3 length: 18 amino acids. The DNA for the CDR3 is TGTGCCAGCAGTACGCGGACAGTCTATAGCTCCTATAATTCACCCCTCCACTTT. Residues: CASSTRTVYSSYNSPLHF.

As DNA, the CDR3 is TGTGCCAGCACCTTGGGGACTAACTCCTACGAGCAGTACTTC. This sequence encodes CASTLGTNSYEQYF. The V gene is TRBV6-1, the J gene TRBJ2-7; TRBD2 matches 7 bases. Per the germline V gene, CDR1 is MNHNS and CDR2 is SASEGT. There are 14 residues in the CDR3. Trimming at V came to 7 bases and at J to 0 bases, leaving 6 bases not matched to a gene.

V is TRBV5-4 and J is TRBJ2-3; 8 bases are a match to TRBD2. The J segment lost 2 bases and the V segment lost 4 bases, leaving 9 bases of the junction unmatched. CDR3 size: 16 residues. Germline V gene data show CDR1 as SGHNT and CDR2 as YYREEE (reference sequence). CDR3 sequence: CASSRGGGILTDTQYF. CDR3 DNA: TGTGCCAGCAGCCGGGGGGGCGGGATTCTCACAGATACGCAGTATTTT.

In its sample, this clone was seen many times. The J gene is TRBJ2-1, the V gene TRBV5-6; the D is unclear. The V and J ends lost 5 bases and 7 bases respectively, with 10 bases between them. CDR1 and CDR2 from the germline V gene are SGHDT and YYEEEE. The CDR3 sequence is 12 residues long. CDR3 coding DNA: TGTGCCAGCAGTTTGACCGGGAATGAGCAGTTCTTC. Its protein product is CASSLTGNEQFF. Filled out from reference TRBV5-6 and TRBJ2-1, the complete variable domain reads DAGVTQSPTHLIKTRGQQVTLRCSPKSGHDTVSWYQQALGQGPQFIFQYYEEEERQRGNFPDRFSGHQFPNYSSELNVNALLLGDSALYLCASSLTGNEQFFGPGTRLTVL.

The chain uses TRBV1 and TRBJ1-2. TRBV1 is classified as a pseudogene. CDR3 size: 13 residues. CDR3 region: CTSSHILVYGYTF. CDR3 in DNA: TGCACCAGCAGCCACATCCTTGTCTATGGCTACACCTTC.

V usage is TRBV27 and J usage is TRBJ1-2; D is ambiguous. The CDR3 totals 14 residues. V was trimmed by 6 bases and J by 2 bases, leaving 13 bases between them. CDR1 and CDR2 (germline): MNHEY, SMNVEV (reference sequence). CDR3 bases: TGTGCCAGCAGCCTGTTGGCAGGAAACTATGGCTACACCTTC. Its translation: CASSLLAGNYGYTF.

This chain uses TRBV28 with TRBJ2-7, with TRBD1 identical over 7 bases. Germline-derived CDR1 and CDR2 are MDHEN and SYDVKM. The trim removed 9 bases at V and 3 bases at J, leaving 5 bases unmatched. CDR3 size: 12 residues. CDR3 DNA sequence: TGTGCCAGTCTCCGGGACAGCTACGAGCAGTACTTC. Protein product: CASLRDSYEQYF.

V is TRBV27 and J is TRBJ2-2; 8 nucleotides match TRBD1. J lost 7 bases, V lost 1 base, and 5 bases had no gene match. The CDR3 sequence is 15 residues long. CDR1 is MNHEY, CDR2 SMNVEV, per germline (reference sequence). The CDR3 DNA sequence: TGTGCCAGCAGTTTATTTCAGGGGGCCAGCGGGGAGCTGTTTTTT. Amino acids: CASSLFQGASGELFF.

The sample holds many counts of this clone. The J gene is TRBJ2-7, the V gene TRBV19; 7 bases match TRBD1. The CDR3 is 15 amino acids. Germline trimming cut 1 base from V and 4 bases from J; bases unmatched to any gene: 7. Per germline, CDR1 LNHDA and CDR2 SQIVND (reference sequence). The CDR3 region is CASSIAQGLVYEQYF. The CDR3 bases are TGTGCCAGTAGTATAGCACAGGGGTTGGTTTACGAGCAGTACTTC.

The chain employs TRBV27 and TRBJ2-5; D not resolved. The CDR3 totals 14 residues. Trimming removed 7 bases from V and 2 bases from J, with 14 bases in between. Per germline, CDR1 MNHEY and CDR2 SMNVEV (reference sequence). In DNA form, the CDR3 reads TGTGCCAGCAAAGAGGTTGGACCTCAAGAGACCCAGTACTTC. Translation: CASKEVGPQETQYF.

The chain links TRBV5-5 to TRBJ2-7, with 10 positions matching TRBD1. The CDR3 has 15 residues. Losses at the gene ends were 1 base for V and 5 bases for J; bases not matched to a gene: 6. Germline CDR1 reads SGHKS; CDR2 reads YYEKEE (reference sequence). CDR3 sequence: CASSLQGTGDHEQYF. CDR3 in DNA: TGTGCCAGCAGCTTGCAAGGGACAGGGGACCACGAGCAGTACTTC.

The chain combines TRBV9 with TRBJ1-2; possible D gene TRBD1, 6 bases. The CDR3 extends over 14 amino acids. Trimming pared 4 bases from V and 1 base from J, leaving 11 bases between. Looked up from germline, CDR1 is SGDLS and CDR2 is YYNGEE. Here the CDR3 reads CASSPQGGNYGYTF. CDR3 bases: TGTGCCAGCAGCCCTCAAGGGGGTAACTATGGCTACACCTTC.

The sample holds one count of this clone. This chain connects TRBV27 to TRBJ2-5, with 8 bases identical to TRBD1. The DNA end is a closer match to TRBJ2-7, so the J assignment may be wrong. Germline values: CDR1 MNHEY, CDR2 SMNVEV (reference sequence). The CDR3 extends over 14 amino acids. This CDR3 reads CASRFGQGVGEQYF. For the CDR3, the DNA is TGTGCCAGCAGATTCGGACAGGGTGTCGGCGAGCAGTACTTC.

The sample holds a few counts of this clone. The CDR3 sequence is CASRTRDYQGEQFF. The CDR3 region has the DNA TGTGCCAGCAGGACCCGGGACTACCAGGGTGAGCAGTTCTTC. The chain has TRBV28 and TRBJ2-1; 7 nucleotides agree with TRBD2. J was trimmed by 9 bases and V by 6 bases; bases with no gene match: 11. Germline-derived CDR1 and CDR2 are MDHEN and SYDVKM. The CDR3 covers 14 residues.

The V and J genes are TRBV6-5 and TRBJ1-5; 9 bases are a match to TRBD1. The V and J ends lost 6 bases and 1 base, in that order; junction bases with no gene match: 4. Germline V gene data show CDR1 as MNHEY and CDR2 as SVGAGI. This CDR3 comprises 15 residues. The CDR3: CASRRQGESNQPQHF. Here the CDR3 DNA reads TGTGCCAGCAGAAGACAGGGGGAGAGCAATCAGCCCCAGCATTTT.

The chain has TRBV7-2 and TRBJ2-3, with D tentatively TRBD2 (5 bases). V lost 2 bases to trimming and J lost 4 bases, with 16 bases between them. The V gene's germline CDR1 is SGHTA and CDR2 FQGNSA. The CDR3 extends over 16 amino acids. CDR3 DNA: TGTGCCAGCAGCTTACGCAGCGGTGGAAGTTCAGATACGCAGTATTTT. Its translation: CASSLRSGGSSDTQYF.

The CDR3 loop reads CASGMGVLYEQYF. The DNA of the CDR3 is TGTGCCAGCGGTATGGGGGTCCTCTACGAGCAGTACTTC. V is TRBV28 and J is TRBJ2-7; either TRBD1 or TRBD2 may supply D (5 bases each). The CDR3 totals 13 residues. Trimming removed 8 bases at V and 3 bases at J, with 14 bases between. Germline V gene lookup returns CDR1 MDHEN and CDR2 SYDVKM.

The genes are TRBV5-4 and TRBJ2-5, with 10 bases identical to TRBD2. J was trimmed by 4 bases and V by 2 bases; bases with no gene match: 8. The CDR3 has 16 residues. CDR1 SGHNT and CDR2 YYREEE come from the germline V gene (reference sequence). CDR3 protein: CASSLQAGGVSETQYF. The CDR3 DNA reads as TGTGCCAGCAGCTTACAAGCGGGAGGGGTATCAGAGACCCAGTACTTC.

The V gene is TRBV5-3, the J gene TRBJ2-3, with 7 bases identical to TRBD2. TRBV5-3 is an ORF; its function is uncertain. The J segment lost 2 bases and the V segment lost 3 bases, leaving 12 bases of the junction unmatched. The CDR3 totals 17 residues. For the CDR3, the DNA is TGTGCCAGAAGCTACCTACCCCGGCGGGGGAACACAGATACGCAGTATTTT. It is translated as CARSYLPRRGNTDTQYF.

The gene calls are TRBV7-2 and TRBJ1-1; 7 bases are a match to TRBD1. The CDR3 covers 12 residues. Germline loops: CDR1 SGHTA, CDR2 FQGNSA. Trimming removed 3 bases from V and 10 bases from J; junction bases left unmatched: 5. The DNA of the CDR3 is TGTGCCAGCAGCTTGGCACAGGGGACAGCTTTCTTT. Translating it yields CASSLAQGTAFF.

J is TRBJ2-2 and V is TRBV9; no reliable D call. Per the germline V gene, CDR1 is SGDLS and CDR2 is YYNGEE. With 3 bases removed from V and 3 bases from J, the gap between germline ends came to 12 bases. The CDR3 totals 15 residues. The CDR3 loop reads CASSEVNLDTGELFF. Here the CDR3 DNA reads TGTGCCAGCAGCGAGGTTAACTTGGACACCGGGGAGCTGTTTTTT.

CDR3 nucleotide sequence: TGTGCCAGCAGCTTGGGACAGGGAACAGATACGCAGTATTTT. As protein: CASSLGQGTDTQYF. This chain connects TRBV7-6 to TRBJ2-3; 9 nucleotides match TRBD1. Germline trimming cut 3 bases from V and 3 bases from J; bases unmatched to any gene: 1. This CDR3 has 14 residues. Per germline, CDR1 SGHVS and CDR2 FNYEAQ.